This T cell receptor (beta chain) was observed in a study of CD8+ T cells in alopecia areata. CDR1 MNHEY and CDR2 SMNVEV come from the germline V gene (reference sequence). The CDR3 is 14 residues long. Trimming removed 9 bases from V and 2 bases from J, with 15 bases in between. General study points: Patients displayed less clarity in TCR sharing than mice, a finding possibly related to HLA.

Comment on this clone: Its antigen is not known.

Extracted from the samples, RNA was reverse transcribed into cDNA to serve as the sequencing template. The repertoire was sequenced with immunoSEQ multiplex PCR; TCRdb's copy has only in-frame clones and lacks some. Among about 110,000 clones, about 50% were seen once, and the ten largest hold approximately 23%. From PBMCs, CD4+ and CD8+ T cells were sorted. The J gene is TRBJ2-3, the V gene TRBV27, with a tentative D call TRBD2 (5 bases). The origin of this receptor is a human donor with alopecia areata. Sequenced: NKG2D-low CD8+ T cells sorted from blood. For the CDR3, the DNA is TGTGCCAGTACGAGACTGACTAACACAGATACGCAGTATTTT. It yields the protein CASTRLTNTDTQYF.